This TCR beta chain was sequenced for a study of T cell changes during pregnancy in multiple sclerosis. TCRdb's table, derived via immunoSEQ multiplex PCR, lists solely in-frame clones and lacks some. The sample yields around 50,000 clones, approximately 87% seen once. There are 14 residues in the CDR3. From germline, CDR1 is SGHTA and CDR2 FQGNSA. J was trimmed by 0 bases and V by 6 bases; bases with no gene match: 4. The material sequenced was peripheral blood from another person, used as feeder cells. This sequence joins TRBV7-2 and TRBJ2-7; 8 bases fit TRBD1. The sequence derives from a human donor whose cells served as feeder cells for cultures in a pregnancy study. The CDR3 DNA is TGTGCCAGCAGTGGGACAGGTACCTCCTACGAGCAGTACTTC. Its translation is CASSGTGTSYEQYF.